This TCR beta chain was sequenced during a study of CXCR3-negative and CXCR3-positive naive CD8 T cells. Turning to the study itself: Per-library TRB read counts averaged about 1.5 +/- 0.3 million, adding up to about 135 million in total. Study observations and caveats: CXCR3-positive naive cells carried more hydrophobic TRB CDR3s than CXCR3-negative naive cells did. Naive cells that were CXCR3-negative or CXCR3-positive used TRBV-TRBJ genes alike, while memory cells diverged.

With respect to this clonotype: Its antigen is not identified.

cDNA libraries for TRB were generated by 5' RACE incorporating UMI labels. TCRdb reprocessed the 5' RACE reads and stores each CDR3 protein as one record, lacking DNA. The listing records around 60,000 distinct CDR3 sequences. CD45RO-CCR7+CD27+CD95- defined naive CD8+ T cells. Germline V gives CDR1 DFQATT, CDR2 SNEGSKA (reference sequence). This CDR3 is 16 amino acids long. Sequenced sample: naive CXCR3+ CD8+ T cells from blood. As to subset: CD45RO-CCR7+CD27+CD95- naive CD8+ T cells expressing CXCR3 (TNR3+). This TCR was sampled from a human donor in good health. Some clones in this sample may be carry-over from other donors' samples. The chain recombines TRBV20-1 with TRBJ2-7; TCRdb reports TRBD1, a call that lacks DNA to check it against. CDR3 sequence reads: CSARPKSGTGPYEQYF.